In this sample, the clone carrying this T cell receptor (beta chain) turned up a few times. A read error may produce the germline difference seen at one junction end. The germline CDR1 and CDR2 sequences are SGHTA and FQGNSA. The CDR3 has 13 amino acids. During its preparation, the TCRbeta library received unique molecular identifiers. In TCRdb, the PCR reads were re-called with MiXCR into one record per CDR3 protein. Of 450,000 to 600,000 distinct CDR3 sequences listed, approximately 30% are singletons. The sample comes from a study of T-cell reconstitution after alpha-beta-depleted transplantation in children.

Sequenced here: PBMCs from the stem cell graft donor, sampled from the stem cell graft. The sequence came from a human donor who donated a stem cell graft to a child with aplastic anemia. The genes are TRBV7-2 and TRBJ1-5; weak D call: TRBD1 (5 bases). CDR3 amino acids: CASSQRGGQPQHF. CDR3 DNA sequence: TGTGCCAGCAGCCAGAGGGGCGGTCAGCCCCAGCATTTC.